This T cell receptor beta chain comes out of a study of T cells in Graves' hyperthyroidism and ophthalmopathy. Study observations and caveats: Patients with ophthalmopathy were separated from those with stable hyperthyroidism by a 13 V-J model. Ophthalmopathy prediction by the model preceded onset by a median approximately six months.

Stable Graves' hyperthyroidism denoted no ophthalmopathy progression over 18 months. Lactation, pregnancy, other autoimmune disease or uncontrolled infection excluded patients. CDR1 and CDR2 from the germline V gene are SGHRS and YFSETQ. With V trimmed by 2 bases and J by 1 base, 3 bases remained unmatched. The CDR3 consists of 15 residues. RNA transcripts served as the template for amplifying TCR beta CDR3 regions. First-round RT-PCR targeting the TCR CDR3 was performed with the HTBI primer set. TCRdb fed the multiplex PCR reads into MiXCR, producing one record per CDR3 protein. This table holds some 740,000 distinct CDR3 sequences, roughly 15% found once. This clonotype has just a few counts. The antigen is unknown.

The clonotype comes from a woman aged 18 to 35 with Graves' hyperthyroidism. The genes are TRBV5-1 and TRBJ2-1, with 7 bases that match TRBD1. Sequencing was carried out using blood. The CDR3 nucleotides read TGCGCCAGCAGCTTCCAGACAGGGTCCTACAATGAGCAGTTCTTC. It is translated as CASSFQTGSYNEQFF.